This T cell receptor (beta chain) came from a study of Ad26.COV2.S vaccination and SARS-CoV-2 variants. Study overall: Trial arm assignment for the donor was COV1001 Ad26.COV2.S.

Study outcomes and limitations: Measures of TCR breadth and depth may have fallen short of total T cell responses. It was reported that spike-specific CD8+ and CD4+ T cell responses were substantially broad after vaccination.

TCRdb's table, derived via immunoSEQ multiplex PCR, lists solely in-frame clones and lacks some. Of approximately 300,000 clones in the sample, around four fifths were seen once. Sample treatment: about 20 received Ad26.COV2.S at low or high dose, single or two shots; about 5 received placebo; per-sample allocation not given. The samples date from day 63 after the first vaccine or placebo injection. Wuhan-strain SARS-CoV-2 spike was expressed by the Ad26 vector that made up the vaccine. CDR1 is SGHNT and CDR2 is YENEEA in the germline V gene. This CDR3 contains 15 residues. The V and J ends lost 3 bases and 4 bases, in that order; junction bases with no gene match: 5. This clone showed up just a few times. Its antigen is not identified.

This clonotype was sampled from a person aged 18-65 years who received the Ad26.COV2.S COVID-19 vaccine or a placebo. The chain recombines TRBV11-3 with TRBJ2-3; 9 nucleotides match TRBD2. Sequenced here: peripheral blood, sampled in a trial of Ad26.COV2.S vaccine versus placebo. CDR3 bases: TGTGCCAGCAGCTTTGGCGGGGGGGAGGCAGATACGCAGTATTTT. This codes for CASSFGGGEADTQYF.